A single sample is the source of the 16 T cell receptor beta chains below, sequenced in a study of T cell responses to AZD1222 COVID-19 vaccine. Generated by immunoSEQ multiplex PCR, the TCRdb table keeps only in-frame clones and is missing some. The repertoire includes around 180,000 clones, 80% to 90% of them detected once, and around 2.9% sits in the top ten. Here the sequenced sample was peripheral blood, taken on day 0 of MenACWY control vaccination. The receptor source for this set is an adult in good health.

This clone was recorded a few times. Here the CDR3 reads CSASRQEDSPLHF. The CDR3 DNA sequence: TGCAGTGCTAGTCGACAGGAAGATTCACCCCTCCACTTT. This chain links TRBV20-1 with TRBJ1-6, with D perhaps matching TRBD1 (6 bases). There are 13 residues in the CDR3. V lost 3 bases and J 8 bases, leaving 11 bases between the germline ends. The germline gives CDR1 DFQATT, CDR2 SNEGSKA (reference sequence).

The V and J genes are TRBV6-6 and TRBJ2-6; D is undetermined. V lost 7 bases and J lost 3, with 7 bases in between. The CDR3 consists of 13 residues. Per germline, CDR1 MNHNY and CDR2 SVGAGI (reference sequence). Here the CDR3 reads CASTTGGANVLTF. In nucleotides, the CDR3 is TGTGCCAGCACCACCGGTGGGGCCAACGTCCTGACTTTC.

This chain joins TRBV12-5 and TRBJ2-2; D is perhaps TRBD2 (5 bases). V lost 3 bases, J lost 5 bases, and 16 bases lay in between. The germline CDR1 and CDR2 sequences are LGHNT and FRNRAP. This CDR3 has 16 amino acids. CDR3 in amino acids: CASGFPLGGETGELFF. In DNA form, the CDR3 reads TGTGCTAGTGGTTTCCCACTAGGTGGTGAGACCGGGGAGCTGTTTTTT.

This rearrangement joins TRBV3-1 (or the pseudogene TRBV3-2) to TRBJ2-6; D is possibly TRBD2 (5 bases). Trimming removed 4 bases from V and 1 base from J, with 14 bases in between. In germline, CDR1 is LGHDT, CDR2 YNNKEL (reference sequence). The CDR3 is 17 amino acids. The CDR3 nucleotides are TGTGCCAGCAGCCTCTACCGTCGGGGTTCTGGGGCCAACGTCCTGACTTTC. Amino acids: CASSLYRRGSGANVLTF.

The gene calls are TRBV11-2 and TRBJ1-4; no reliable D call. V gave up 0 bases and J gave up 10 bases, with 24 bases separating them. CDR1 is SGHAT and CDR2 is FQNNGV in the germline V gene. The CDR3 contains 18 residues. DNA of the CDR3: TGTGCCAGCAGCTTAGAAGGAGCCGTACCTTCATATCTGGGAAAACTGTTTTTT. Protein sequence: CASSLEGAVPSYLGKLFF.

The V and J genes are TRBV5-1 and TRBJ2-3; weak D call: TRBD2 (6 bases). V dropped 3 bases and J dropped 1 base, with 12 bases sitting between them. CDR1 is SGHRS and CDR2 is YFSETQ in the germline V gene. The CDR3 consists of 15 residues. The CDR3 spells CASSSEGIGTDTQYF. The DNA for the CDR3 is TGCGCCAGCAGCTCGGAGGGGATTGGCACAGATACGCAGTATTTT.

This clone occurred once. The rearrangement uses TRBV14 and TRBJ2-7; D is undetermined. Looked up from germline, CDR1 is SGHDN and CDR2 is FVKESK. V dropped 3 bases and J dropped 3 bases, with 15 bases sitting between them. This CDR3 has 15 residues. The CDR3 coding sequence is TGTGCCAGCAGCCACAACTTCGGGCTGAACTACGAGCAGTACTTC. Protein sequence: CASSHNFGLNYEQYF.

CDR3 region: CASSFLGSGALYEQYF. The DNA of the CDR3 is TGCGCCAGCAGCTTCTTGGGTAGCGGGGCGCTCTACGAGCAGTACTTC. The rearrangement links TRBV5-1 to TRBJ2-7; 8 bases match TRBD2. There are 16 residues in the CDR3. The V gene end was trimmed by 2 bases and the J gene end by 3 bases; junction bases not matched to a gene: 10. Germline V gene lookup returns CDR1 SGHRS and CDR2 YFSETQ.

CDR3 sequence: CASSATNEKLFF. CDR3 in DNA: TGTGCCTCCAGTGCAACTAATGAAAAACTGTTTTTT. This chain links TRBV30 with TRBJ1-4; D unresolved. This CDR3 is 12 amino acids long. The germline gives CDR1 GTSNPN, CDR2 SVGIG (reference sequence). Trimming cost V 7 bases and J 0 bases, with 6 bases left between them.

The chain carries TRBV5-1 and TRBJ2-2, with 11 bases identical to TRBD2. The germline V gene has CDR1 SGHRS and CDR2 YFSETQ. V gave up 1 base and J gave up 0 bases; unmatched junction bases: 8. The CDR3 length is 19 residues. The CDR3 protein is CASSLLAGGVNANTGELFF. CDR3 nucleotides: TGCGCCAGCAGCTTGCTAGCGGGGGGTGTCAATGCGAACACCGGGGAGCTGTTTTTT.

The V call is TRBV29-1, the J call TRBJ2-2; TRBD1 is a possible D gene (5 bases). V was pared by 6 bases and J by 1 base, with 12 bases between. Germline CDR1 and CDR2: SQVTM and ANQGSEA. The CDR3 runs to 14 residues. The CDR3 coding sequence is TGCAGCGTGAAGACAGAGATGAACACCGGGGAGCTGTTTTTT. Translated, it gives CSVKTEMNTGELFF.

Remarks on this clone: One junction end disagrees with the germline gene, perhaps due to a read error. V is TRBV7-8 and J is TRBJ1-1; no firm D call. CDR3 length: 12 amino acids. The germline gives CDR1 SGHVS, CDR2 FQNEAQ. CDR3 bases: TGTGCCAGCAGCCCCCCCGTGGGGTCCTTACTATTT. Translation: CASSPPVGSLLF.

This clone was recorded once. The genes are TRBV29-1 and TRBJ2-1; D gene ambiguous. CDR3 length equals 11 residues. The V gene lost 6 bases and the J gene lost 3 bases, with 6 bases spanning the gap. Germline CDR1 SQVTM, CDR2 ANQGSEA. The CDR3 reads CSVTVYNEQFF. CDR3 bases: TGCAGCGTGACCGTCTACAATGAGCAGTTCTTC.

This chain connects TRBV5-6 to TRBJ2-3, with a tentative D call TRBD2 (5 bases). Germline CDR1 reads SGHDT; CDR2 reads YYEEEE. This CDR3 comprises 16 residues. V was clipped by 3 bases and J by 2 bases, with 16 bases between them. The CDR3 sequence: CASSSQGRRVTDTQYF. The CDR3 bases are TGTGCCAGCAGCTCCCAAGGACGGCGGGTCACAGATACGCAGTATTTT.

The genes are TRBV2 and TRBJ2-2; TRBD1 matches 8 bases. This CDR3 is built from 14 residues. Germline V gene lookup returns CDR1 SNHLY and CDR2 FYNNEI. After removal of 7 bases from V and 2 bases from J, the junction contained 3 bases not matched to a gene. This CDR3 reads CASTGQGNTGELFF. CDR3 DNA sequence: TGTGCCAGCACAGGACAGGGTAACACCGGGGAGCTGTTTTTT. Full variable domain (rest looked up from reference TRBV2 and TRBJ2-2): EPEVTQTPSHQVTQMGQEVILRCVPISNHLYFYWYRQILGQKVEFLVSFYNNEISEKSEIFDDQFSVERPDGSNFTLKIRSTKLEDSAMYFCASTGQGNTGELFFGEGSRLTVL.

The gene calls are TRBV11-2 and TRBJ1-6, with 8 bases lining up with TRBD1. J gave up 5 bases and V 5 bases, and 8 bases lay outside the gene matches. Germline CDR1 and CDR2: SGHAT and FQNNGV. This CDR3 has 16 amino acids. The CDR3 DNA sequence: TGTGCCAGCAGCGCTATAGGACAGGGAGATAATTCACCCCTCCACTTT. Amino acid sequence: CASSAIGQGDNSPLHF.